Listed here are 25 T cell receptor beta chains from one sample, sequenced in a study of cytomegalovirus exposure and HLA in healthy donors. It was with 60 Vbeta and 13 Jbeta primers that the PCR ran. Libraries were prepared by immunoSEQ multiplex PCR; TCRdb keeps only in-frame clonotypes and omits some of them. The sample includes roughly 180,000 clones, approximately 80% of them seen just once. Input material: PBMCs. The receptor set was obtained from a female donor in good health and CMV-seronegative.

This clone was counted between two and nine times. This chain links TRBV27 with TRBJ2-5; D is undetermined. The DNA end is more similar to TRBJ2-7, so the J call may be wrong. CDR3 size: 13 residues. Germline CDR1 and CDR2: MNHEY and SMNVEV (reference sequence). CDR3 in amino acids: CASSLRWAREQYF. DNA for the CDR3: TGTGCCAGCAGTTTAAGGTGGGCGCGCGAGCAGTACTTC.

The V and J genes are TRBV7-9 and TRBJ2-3; the match to TRBD2 covers 9 bases. The CDR3 loop spans 18 amino acids. Germline-derived CDR1 and CDR2 are SEHNR and FQNEAQ (reference sequence). Trimming at V came to 0 bases and at J to 0 bases, leaving 7 bases not matched to a gene. The DNA for the CDR3 is TGTGCCAGCAGCTTAGCTAGCGGGGGAACAACTAGCACAGATACGCAGTATTTT. Translation: CASSLASGGTTSTDTQYF.

The chain uses TRBV15 and TRBJ1-4; D is unresolved. The V gene lost 0 bases and the J gene lost 3 bases, with 8 bases spanning the gap. CDR1 is LNHNV, CDR2 YYDKDF, per germline (reference sequence). There are 15 residues in the CDR3. The CDR3 coding sequence is TGTGCCACCAGCAGAGACGGAGGATCTAATGAAAAACTGTTTTTT. Amino acids: CATSRDGGSNEKLFF. Looking up the rest from reference TRBV15 and TRBJ1-4 gives the full variable domain: DAMVIQNPRYQVTQFGKPVTLSCSQTLNHNVMYWYQQKSSQAPKLLFHYYDKDFNNEADTPDNFQSRRPNTSFCFLDIRSPGLGDTAMYLCATSRDGGSNEKLFFGSGTQLSVL.

The chain has TRBV5-6 and TRBJ2-1; D perhaps matches TRBD1 (5 bases). This CDR3 spans 14 amino acids. Trimming removed 3 bases at V and 4 bases at J, with 11 bases between. The germline gives CDR1 SGHDT, CDR2 YYEEEE. The CDR3: CASSSVQGYNEQFF. In nucleotides, the CDR3 is TGTGCCAGCAGCTCAGTTCAGGGATACAATGAGCAGTTCTTC.

Only one count was recorded for this clone. The V and J genes are TRBV7-9 and TRBJ2-7; 11 bases are shared with TRBD2. Germline CDR1 SEHNR, CDR2 FQNEAQ (reference sequence). Losses at the gene ends were 3 bases for V and 7 bases for J; bases not matched to a gene: 8. The CDR3 has 15 amino acids. The chain's CDR3 is CASSFSGRVGTEQYF. DNA for the CDR3: TGTGCCAGCAGCTTTAGCGGGAGGGTCGGTACGGAGCAGTACTTC. Supplemented by reference TRBV7-9 and TRBJ2-7, the full variable domain reads DTGVSQNPRHKITKRGQNVTFRCDPISEHNRLYWYRQTLGQGPEFLTYFQNEAQLEKSRLLSDRFSAERPKGSFSTLEIQRTEQGDSAMYLCASSFSGRVGTEQYFGPGTRLTVT.

This clone was picked up one time. One junction end disagrees with the germline gene, perhaps due to a read error. This chain connects TRBV5-1 to TRBJ1-6, with 8 bases matching TRBD1. Germline V gives CDR1 SGHRS, CDR2 YFSETQ. The CDR3 has 18 amino acids. The CDR3 nucleotides are TGCGTCAGCAGCTTAGACCCACAGGGGGAGAGGGATAATTCACCCCTCCACTTT. Its translation is CVSSLDPQGERDNSPLHF.

V is TRBV19 and J is TRBJ2-3; 16 bases line up with TRBD2. Germline V lookup: CDR1 LNHDA, CDR2 SQIVND (reference sequence). The CDR3 consists of 19 residues. V lost 6 bases and J lost 5; bases outside the gene matches: 14. The CDR3 spells CASRITPGLAGGPGDTQYF. Here the CDR3 DNA reads TGTGCCAGTAGGATTACTCCGGGACTAGCGGGAGGGCCCGGAGATACGCAGTATTTT. Based on the CDR3 plus reference TRBV19 and TRBJ2-3, the full variable domain is DGGITQSPKYLFRKEGQNVTLSCEQNLNHDAMYWYRQDPGQGLRLIYYSQIVNDFQKGDIAEGYSVSREKKESFPLTVTSAQKNPTAFYLCASRITPGLAGGPGDTQYFGPGTRLTVL.

The chain employs TRBV6-5 and TRBJ1-5; TRBD1 matches 9 bases. Losses at the gene ends were 6 bases for V and 6 bases for J; bases not matched to a gene: 6. Germline loops: CDR1 MNHEY, CDR2 SVGAGI. The CDR3 length is 14 residues. The CDR3 reads CASSPDRGFQPQHF. The CDR3 DNA reads TGTGCCAGCAGCCCGGACAGGGGTTTTCAGCCCCAGCATTTT.

This sequence joins TRBV5-4 and TRBJ2-3, with 8 bases lining up with TRBD2. This CDR3 is 16 amino acids long. V gave up 3 bases and J gave up 4 bases; unmatched junction bases: 10. The germline V gene encodes CDR1 SGHNT and CDR2 YYREEE (reference sequence). CDR3 protein: CASSSLAGGRADTQYF. The CDR3 nucleotides are TGTGCCAGCAGCTCCTTGGCGGGGGGTAGGGCAGATACGCAGTATTTT. The full variable domain, completed using reference TRBV5-4 and TRBJ2-3, is ETGVTQSPTHLIKTRGQQVTLRCSSQSGHNTVSWYQQALGQGPQFIFQYYREEENGRGNFPPRFSGLQFPNYSSELNVNALELDDSALYLCASSSLAGGRADTQYFGPGTRLTVL.

This clone was found a few times. The rearrangement joins TRBV7-2 to TRBJ2-1; 14 bases are shared with TRBD2. CDR3 length: 15 residues. V lost 4 bases and J lost 12; bases outside the gene matches: 8. The V gene's germline CDR1 is SGHTA and CDR2 FQGNSA. In DNA, the CDR3 is TGTGCCAGCAGCTCTCAGGGGACTAGCGGGAGAGGGCAGTTCTTC. Protein product: CASSSQGTSGRGQFF.

Regarding this clone: The same CDR3 is also encoded by other DNA sequences in this sample. The rearrangement joins TRBV7-2 to TRBJ1-3, with D unclear. Germline CDR1 reads SGHTA; CDR2 reads FQGNSA. The CDR3 runs 18 residues. Trimming removed 4 bases from V and 2 bases from J, with 21 bases in between. CDR3 in amino acids: CASSSPTHRGPTGNTIYF. CDR3 sequence (DNA): TGTGCCAGCAGCTCACCGACCCACAGAGGGCCCACTGGAAACACCATATATTTT.

The V gene is TRBV2, the J gene TRBJ2-7; maybe TRBD1 (5 bases). Trimming pared 5 bases from V and 0 bases from J, leaving 8 bases between. Germline V gene lookup returns CDR1 SNHLY and CDR2 FYNNEI. CDR3 size: 13 residues. The CDR3 region has the DNA TGTGCCAGCAGTAGGGGAATCTCCTACGAGCAGTACTTC. Protein product: CASSRGISYEQYF.

This chain links TRBV19 with TRBJ2-2; 12 nucleotides match TRBD2. The length of the CDR3 is 15 residues. CDR1 and CDR2 from the germline V gene are LNHDA and SQIVND (reference sequence). Trimming removed 8 bases from V and 5 bases from J; junction bases left unmatched: 6. This CDR3 is CASGGTSGWTGELFF. In nucleotides, the CDR3 is TGTGCCAGTGGGGGGACTAGCGGGTGGACCGGGGAGCTGTTTTTT.

The V and J genes are TRBV5-4 and TRBJ1-2; tentative D call: TRBD1 (6 bases). The CDR3 loop spans 13 amino acids. The V gene's germline CDR1 is SGHNT and CDR2 YYREEE (reference sequence). V dropped 7 bases and J dropped 0 bases, with 10 bases sitting between them. This CDR3 is CASRKGANYGYTF. The DNA for the CDR3 is TGTGCCAGCCGTAAGGGGGCTAACTATGGCTACACCTTC.

The rearrangement uses TRBV10-3 and TRBJ2-1; 9 nucleotides line up with TRBD2. In germline, CDR1 is ENHRY, CDR2 SYGVKD. J was trimmed by 7 bases and V by 8 bases; bases with no gene match: 18. The CDR3 covers 17 residues. CDR3 amino acids: CAIGEEGLARKWNEQFF. As DNA, the CDR3 is TGTGCCATCGGAGAAGAGGGACTAGCTAGGAAATGGAATGAGCAGTTCTTC.

The chain employs TRBV27 and TRBJ2-7; 9 bases are shared with TRBD1. The J segment lost 2 bases and the V segment lost 2 bases, leaving 4 bases of the junction unmatched. From germline, CDR1 is MNHEY and CDR2 SMNVEV (reference sequence). This CDR3 is 15 amino acids long. CDR3 protein: CASSLRDRAPYEQYF. CDR3 bases: TGTGCCAGCAGTTTACGGGACAGGGCCCCCTACGAGCAGTACTTC.

The V gene is TRBV9, the J gene TRBJ2-1; TRBD2 matches at 7 bases. Germline trimming cut 5 bases from V and 9 bases from J; bases unmatched to any gene: 11. The germline V gene encodes CDR1 SGDLS and CDR2 YYNGEE. The CDR3 length is 14 residues. CDR3 loop: CASSQGLNRIEQFF. CDR3 sequence (DNA): TGTGCCAGCAGTCAGGGACTAAATAGAATTGAGCAGTTCTTC. Complete variable domain (other parts from reference TRBV9 and TRBJ2-1): DSGVTQTPKHLITATGQRVTLRCSPRSGDLSVYWYQQSLDQGLQFLIQYYNGEERAKGNILERFSAQQFPDLHSELNLSSLELGDSALYFCASSQGLNRIEQFFGPGTRLTVL.

V and J are TRBV19 and TRBJ1-2; D ambiguous. The CDR3 covers 13 residues. V dropped 8 bases and J dropped 8 bases, with 18 bases sitting between them. CDR1 is LNHDA and CDR2 is SQIVND in the germline V gene (reference sequence). The DNA of the CDR3 is TGTGCCAGTCACACCTCGGGGAGAGGGGGCTACACCTTC. Protein sequence: CASHTSGRGGYTF. The full variable domain, its missing parts supplied by reference TRBV19 and TRBJ1-2, is DGGITQSPKYLFRKEGQNVTLSCEQNLNHDAMYWYRQDPGQGLRLIYYSQIVNDFQKGDIAEGYSVSREKKESFPLTVTSAQKNPTAFYLCASHTSGRGGYTFGSGTRLTVV.

This chain joins TRBV30 and TRBJ2-2, with TRBD2 matching over 13 bases. V was clipped by 5 bases and J by 5 bases; unmatched bases: 8. The CDR3 has 16 amino acids. Germline values: CDR1 GTSNPN, CDR2 SVGIG (reference sequence). CDR3 protein: CAWAGLAGVGTGELFF. DNA of the CDR3: TGTGCCTGGGCAGGACTAGCGGGGGTAGGAACCGGGGAGCTGTTTTTT.

The chain joins TRBV27 to TRBJ1-5; 8 bases match TRBD1. V shed 6 bases, J shed 2 bases, and the junction held 6 bases outside the gene matches. This CDR3 region has 15 residues. The germline V gene encodes CDR1 MNHEY and CDR2 SMNVEV (reference sequence). CDR3 nucleotides: TGTGCCAGCAGCCAATCGACAGGGGGCAATCAGCCCCAGCATTTT. This translates into CASSQSTGGNQPQHF.

V gene TRBV4-1 combines with J gene TRBJ2-3; 7 bases line up with TRBD1. CDR3 length: 15 amino acids. J gave up 4 bases and V 4 bases, and 8 bases lay outside the gene matches. CDR1 is MGHRA and CDR2 is YSYEKL in the germline V gene. The CDR3 sequence: CASSRDREGSDTQYF. CDR3 nucleotides: TGCGCCAGCAGCCGAGACAGGGAAGGTTCAGATACGCAGTATTTT.

The J gene is TRBJ2-7, the V gene TRBV7-2; D perhaps matches TRBD2 (5 bases). The CDR3 is 17 residues long. Looked up from germline, CDR1 is SGHTA and CDR2 is FQGNSA. V was pared by 0 bases and J by 4 bases, with 19 bases between. This chain's CDR3 is CASSLAPGGRKVYEQYF. The CDR3 bases are TGTGCCAGCAGCTTAGCGCCCGGAGGCCGGAAAGTTTACGAGCAGTACTTC.

The count of this clone is one. This chain joins TRBV28 and TRBJ1-2, with TRBD1 as a possible D gene (5 bases). V lost 2 bases to trimming and J lost 4 bases, with 20 bases between them. The CDR3 totals 17 residues. CDR1 and CDR2 from the germline V gene are MDHEN and SYDVKM. The CDR3 region is CASSLRRTERRGYGYTF. In DNA form, the CDR3 reads TGTGCCAGCAGTTTACGGAGAACCGAGAGGAGGGGCTATGGCTACACCTTC.

This chain links TRBV5-1 with TRBJ2-1; a weak D match, TRBD2 (6 bases). The germline gives CDR1 SGHRS, CDR2 YFSETQ. With 4 bases removed from V and 8 bases from J, the gap between germline ends came to 19 bases. The CDR3 is made up of 15 amino acids. CDR3: CASSLRAPGAYEQFF. The CDR3 DNA is TGCGCCAGCAGCCTTAGAGCCCCGGGAGCTTATGAGCAGTTCTTC.

The rearrangement links TRBV7-8 to TRBJ2-7; 12 nucleotides match TRBD2. There are 17 residues in the CDR3. Germline trimming cut 4 bases from V and 1 base from J; bases unmatched to any gene: 8. Per the germline V gene, CDR1 is SGHVS and CDR2 is FQNEAQ. Here the CDR3 DNA reads TGTGCCAGCAGCTCCAGACTAGCGGGAGCGCTTTCCTACGAGCAGTACTTC. It is translated as CASSSRLAGALSYEQYF.